Presented here are 10 T cell receptor beta chains from one specimen sequenced in a study of CD8 T cells in Susac syndrome. Roughly 0.45 to 1 ug RNA was reverse transcribed with random hexamers. TCRdb redid the calling of the immunoSEQ multiplex PCR reads with MiXCR, one entry per CDR3 protein. The repertoire has over 95,000 distinct CDR3 sequences, around 90% of them found once; the top ten carry approximately 0.13%. Sample: CD4+ T cells from PBMCs. These receptors all come from a human donor in good health.

This chain links TRBV28 with TRBJ2-7, with TRBD2 as a possible D gene (5 bases). Germline V gene lookup returns CDR1 MDHEN and CDR2 SYDVKM. V was clipped by 7 bases and J by 4 bases, with 14 bases between them. The CDR3 totals 13 residues. CDR3 loop: CASTRGDTYEQYF. CDR3 DNA: TGTGCCAGCACCCGGGGAGACACTTACGAGCAGTACTTC.

This chain uses TRBV13 with TRBJ2-3; D might be TRBD1 or TRBD2, each matching 5 bases. The V end was cut by 2 bases, the J end by 5 bases, with 8 bases between. Germline CDR1 reads PRHDT; CDR2 reads FYEKMQ (reference sequence). The CDR3 covers 13 residues. The DNA of the CDR3 is TGTGCCAGCAGCTTACGAGGGGAAGATACGCAGTATTTT. Translated: CASSLRGEDTQYF.

The chain is built from TRBV20-1 and TRBJ1-4; D is unresolved. Germline-derived CDR1 and CDR2 are DFQATT and SNEGSKA (reference sequence). V was cut by 3 bases and J by 3 bases, with 2 bases left in between. CDR3 length equals 11 residues. The CDR3 sequence: CSASANEKLFF. The CDR3 region has the DNA TGCAGTGCTAGCGCTAATGAAAAACTGTTTTTT.

V gene TRBV21-1 combines with J gene TRBJ2-6. TRBV21-1 has pseudogene status. The CDR3 has 18 amino acids. CDR3 bases: TGTGCCAGCAGGGATTTAGTACTACAACAAAGTCGGGCCAACGTCCTGACTTTC. Its translation: CASRDLVLQQSRANVLTF.

This clonotype is a singleton in its sample. The rearrangement links TRBV19 to TRBJ1-1; a possible D gene is TRBD1 (6 bases). The V gene lost 6 bases and the J gene lost 0 bases, with 14 bases spanning the gap. Germline CDR1 LNHDA, CDR2 SQIVND (reference sequence). The CDR3 has 15 amino acids. Here the CDR3 DNA reads TGTGCCAGTAGCTATGGACAGAGAATGAACACTGAAGCTTTCTTT. It translates to CASSYGQRMNTEAFF.

This clonotype is a singleton in its sample. This chain links TRBV11-3 with TRBJ2-2; 9 bases fit TRBD2. V lost 3 bases and J lost 4; bases outside the gene matches: 3. Germline lookup yields CDR1 SGHNT and CDR2 YENEEA. The CDR3 runs to 15 residues. CDR3 protein: CASSFTAGGTGELFF. The DNA of the CDR3 is TGTGCCAGCAGCTTCACAGCGGGGGGCACCGGGGAGCTGTTTTTT.

This chain connects TRBV7-2 to TRBJ2-7, with D unresolved. The CDR3 is made up of 14 amino acids. V dropped 1 base and J dropped 3 bases, with 10 bases sitting between them. CDR1 is SGHTA, CDR2 FQGNSA, per germline. The CDR3, as DNA: TGTGCCAGCAGCTTAGAGTGGCAGCGCTACGAGCAGTACTTC. It specifies CASSLEWQRYEQYF. The full variable domain, completed using reference TRBV7-2 and TRBJ2-7, is GAGVSQSPSNKVTEKGKDVELRCDPISGHTALYWYRQSLGQGLEFLIYFQGNSAPDKSGLPSDRFSAERTGGSVSTLTIQRTQQEDSAVYLCASSLEWQRYEQYFGPGTRLTVT.

This chain links TRBV29-1 with TRBJ1-4, with 8 positions matching TRBD1. V lost 7 bases and J lost 11; bases outside the gene matches: 9. This CDR3 spans 12 amino acids. The germline V gene has CDR1 SQVTM and CDR2 ANQGSEA. The CDR3 loop reads CSADQGAGKLFF. The CDR3 DNA reads as TGCAGCGCCGATCAGGGGGCTGGCAAACTGTTTTTT.

The J gene is TRBJ1-2, the V gene TRBV5-1, with D perhaps TRBD1 (5 bases). Between the trimmed V and J ends, which lost 2 bases and 6 bases, there was a span of 11 bases. Germline V gene data show CDR1 as SGHRS and CDR2 as YFSETQ. The CDR3 spans 13 residues. The CDR3 here is CASSFEGRDGYTF. CDR3 sequence (DNA): TGCGCCAGCAGCTTCGAGGGGCGTGATGGCTACACCTTC.

The chain carries TRBV2 and TRBJ1-1, with D uncertain. V was trimmed by 3 bases and J by 0 bases, leaving 14 bases between them. Germline assignment: CDR1 SNHLY and CDR2 FYNNEI. This CDR3 region has 16 residues. The CDR3 DNA reads TGTGCCAGCAGTGAGGGTATAAGGTCCTTGAACACTGAAGCTTTCTTT. It codes for CASSEGIRSLNTEAFF.